This T cell receptor beta chain is from a study of CD8 T cells in ankylosing spondylitis (dated by TCRdb to 2017 to 2019). Notes on the research overall: The study set out to find disease-linked TCR variants by profiling T cell receptor beta repertoires in ankylosing spondylitis patients and healthy donors. In total, the full study cohort was made up of roughly 110 healthy donors and approximately 24 ankylosing spondylitis patients. Samples of peripheral blood were taken, and for ankylosing spondylitis patients, synovial fluid was collected as well.

Instrument used: Illumina HiSeq 2500. Quantitative 5'-RACE with molecular barcodes was the method used to prepare the TCR beta libraries. As for the authors' bioinformatics: A new computational method, built on a probabilistic model of VDJ rearrangement, was used to identify disease-linked TCR variants. TCRdb ran its own pipeline on the public reads, namely fastp trimming at Q25 and MiXCR clone calling, and kept in-frame beta chains. All rows with the same CDR3 protein become a single entry with the most common DNA and genes. TCRdb assigned the V and J calls; the authors' analysis was not used. For this sample the table gives tens of thousands of distinct CDR3 sequences, of which approximately 30% were detected only once. The top ten hold 45% to 65% of the sample. Comments on this clonotype: What antigen it recognizes has not been identified. The record has no base qualities; no much larger clone is one base away.

What the work shows at the level of the full study, not this receptor alone: In peripheral blood, the disease-linked clones were found at relatively low frequencies and had a CD8+ phenotype. Some motif variants had previously been reported in the synovial fluid and blood of reactive arthritis patients, which suggests shared mechanisms of disease initiation. According to the report, matched synovial fluid samples from ankylosing spondylitis patients were significantly enriched for the disease-linked clones. Blood from ankylosing spondylitis patients appeared to be characterized by a TCR beta motif made up of 8 or 9 highly homologous amino acid variants.

Between the V and J ends, shortened by 0 bases and 7 bases respectively, the junction contains 7 bases. The germline V gene sets CDR1 to SGHRS and CDR2 to YFSETQ. The cysteine opens and the phenylalanine closes a CDR3 of 12 amino acids. The DNA shown is the 36-base CDR3, in frame from base 1. The rearranged segments are TRBV5-1 and TRBJ2-5, with an unclear D gene assignment. The specimen sequenced was blood, either unsorted or a sorted T cell fraction (not recorded which). The TCR sequence derives from a male donor with ankylosing spondylitis or in good health (not recorded which). The bases read TGCGCCAGCAGCTTGGAGGTGGGGACCCAGTACTTC. The translation is CASSLEVGTQYF.